This T cell receptor beta chain was retrieved from a study of blood T cell repertoires in COVID-19. Study overall: Sites in the United States, Italy and Spain provided acute and convalescent COVID-19 samples.

Per the original data handling: Estimation of nucleated cell counts relied on the amplification of reference gene primers. The method was immunoSEQ multiplex PCR; TCRdb's version includes in-frame clones alone and lacks a portion of them. Clone size and the V and J calls come from that table; the DNA yielded D and trimming. The table shows some 260,000 clones, with approximately 80% occurring only once. The TCR comes from a woman older than 75 with active or convalescent COVID-19. The sequencing sample was made of peripheral blood.

CDR3 sequence reads: CASKLAGEETQYF. The CDR3 DNA sequence: TGTGCCAGCAAGTTAGCGGGGGAAGAGACCCAGTACTTC. The J gene is TRBJ2-5, the V gene TRBV5-4; 9 bases are a match to TRBD2. The CDR3 extends over 13 amino acids. CDR1 and CDR2 from the germline V gene are SGHNT and YYREEE (reference sequence). The V gene end was trimmed by 6 bases and the J gene end by 3 bases; junction bases not matched to a gene: 3.